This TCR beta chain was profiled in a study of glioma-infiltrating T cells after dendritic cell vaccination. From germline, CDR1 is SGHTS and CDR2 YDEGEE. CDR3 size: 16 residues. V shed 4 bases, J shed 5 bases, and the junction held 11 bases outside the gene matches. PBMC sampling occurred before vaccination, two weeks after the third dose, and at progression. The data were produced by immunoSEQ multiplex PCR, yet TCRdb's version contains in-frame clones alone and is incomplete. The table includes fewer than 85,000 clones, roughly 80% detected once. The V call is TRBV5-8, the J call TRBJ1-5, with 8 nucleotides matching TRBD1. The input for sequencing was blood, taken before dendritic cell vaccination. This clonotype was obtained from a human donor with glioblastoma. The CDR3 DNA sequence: TGTGCCAGCAGCCGGACAGGGAATCAGGGTCATCAGCCCCAGCATTTT. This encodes CASSRTGNQGHQPQHF.